The text below deals with one T cell receptor beta chain. Its matching antigen is unknown. The CDR3 sequence is 13 residues long. The germline V gene has CDR1 LNHNV and CDR2 YYDKDF (reference sequence). Trimming cost V 5 bases and J 3 bases, with 10 bases left between them. TCRdb's table, derived via immunoSEQ multiplex PCR, lists solely in-frame clones and lacks some. Of 85,000 to 100,000 clones in the sample, around 94% are singletons; the top ten hold 0.15% to 0.2%. This sample is drawn from a study of OX40 agonist ivuxolimab in advanced cancers. For the study at large: At 82.7% male, the cohort had a mean age of 60 years, ranging from about 23 to 79.

Study-wide results and caveats: In the expanded peripheral T cells, antigen specificity was never determined.

The origin of this receptor is an adult with an advanced solid tumor such as melanoma, head and neck, liver or kidney cancer. The gene calls are TRBV15 and TRBJ2-5; D is uncertain. The sample was CD4+ or CD8+ T cells sorted from blood, taken in a trial of the OX40 agonist ivuxolimab. The CDR3 coding sequence is TGTGCCACCAGCGCGAGGTACGAAGAGACCCAGTACTTC. Protein sequence: CATSARYEETQYF.